This TCR beta chain derives from a study of blood T cell repertoires in COVID-19. Germline V gene sequence: CDR1 SGHRS, CDR2 YFSETQ. The CDR3 contains 15 residues. The J segment lost 9 bases and the V segment lost 0 bases, leaving 5 bases of the junction unmatched. Authors' methods: From reference gene primer amplification, estimates of nucleated cell counts were derived. Data came from immunoSEQ multiplex PCR; TCRdb stores just in-frame clones and leaves some out. The DNA gave D and trimming, while V, J and clone size come from that table. In the table there are about 83,000 clones, approximately 78% of which are singletons.

The source is an elderly woman with acute or convalescent COVID-19. The sequenced material came from peripheral blood. The chain uses TRBV5-1 and TRBJ2-1; 11 nucleotides match TRBD1. CDR3 DNA sequence: TGCGCCAGCAGCTTGGAGGGACAGGGGGTGAGTGAGCAGTTCTTC. Translating it yields CASSLEGQGVSEQFF.